These 26 T cell receptor beta chains share one sample of origin, sequenced in a study of cytomegalovirus exposure and HLA in healthy donors. PCR used 60 Vbeta primers and 13 Jbeta primers. Here immunoSEQ multiplex PCR was the method, and the copy in TCRdb shows in-frame clones only, minus some. The sample yields around 150,000 clones, approximately 84% seen once. The specimen was PBMCs. Receptor source: a man aged 18 to 30 in good health and CMV-seropositive.

This clone was seen just once. The chain couples TRBV10-2 to TRBJ1-1, with D unresolved. Germline CDR1 reads WSHSY; CDR2 reads SAAADI. Deletions cut 6 bases from V and 3 bases from J, with 11 bases between. The CDR3 loop spans 13 amino acids. The CDR3, as DNA: TGCGCCAGCAGACGAGGGCGGGACACTGAAGCTTTCTTT. Translation: CASRRGRDTEAFF.

CDR3 sequence reads: CASSPDRVRAGGELFF. Here the CDR3 DNA reads TGTGCCAGCTCACCTGACAGGGTTAGAGCCGGCGGGGAGCTGTTTTTT. This chain uses TRBV18 with TRBJ2-2; 7 bases match TRBD1. V gave up 3 bases and J gave up 7 bases; unmatched junction bases: 11. CDR1 is KGHSH, CDR2 LQKENI, per germline. The CDR3 consists of 16 residues. The variable domain in full, completed from reference TRBV18 and TRBJ2-2, reads NAGVMQNPRHLVRRRGQEARLRCSPMKGHSHVYWYRQLPEEGLKFMVYLQKENIIDESGMPKERFSAEFPKEGPSILRIQQVVRGDSAAYFCASSPDRVRAGGELFFGEGSRLTVL.

The CDR3 DNA is TGCGCCAGCAGCTACGGGAGGGCGCGAAATGAAAAACTGTTTTTT. Protein product: CASSYGRARNEKLFF. The gene calls are TRBV5-1 and TRBJ1-4; D gene uncertain. The CDR3 runs to 15 residues. From germline, CDR1 is SGHRS and CDR2 YFSETQ. Trimming took off 3 bases at V and 5 bases at J, with 14 bases between the two ends.

This chain joins TRBV30 and TRBJ1-6; a possible D gene is TRBD1 (6 bases). Trimming took off 3 bases at V and 7 bases at J, with 13 bases between the two ends. Germline V CDR1 and CDR2: GTSNPN, SVGIG (reference sequence). The length of the CDR3 is 14 residues. The CDR3 is CAWRDSPDNSPLHF. Written as DNA, the CDR3 is TGTGCCTGGAGGGACAGCCCTGACAATTCACCCCTCCACTTT. The variable domain in full, with the rest retrieved from reference TRBV30 and TRBJ1-6, is SQTIHQWPATLVQPVGSPLSLECTVEGTSNPNLYWYRQAAGRGLQLLFYSVGIGQISSEVPQNLSASRPQDRQFILSSKKLLLSDSGFYLCAWRDSPDNSPLHFGNGTRLTVT.

The chain combines TRBV7-2 with TRBJ2-3, with TRBD2 matching over 10 bases. Germline V gene sequence: CDR1 SGHTA, CDR2 FQGNSA. V dropped 1 base and J dropped 7; count of bases not matched to a gene: 8. The CDR3 runs 16 residues. As DNA, the CDR3 is TGTGCCAGCAGCTTAGGGCTAGCGGGGGCCTTCTATACGCAGTATTTT. Translated, it gives CASSLGLAGAFYTQYF. Variable domain in full (rest from reference TRBV7-2 and TRBJ2-3): GAGVSQSPSNKVTEKGKDVELRCDPISGHTALYWYRQSLGQGLEFLIYFQGNSAPDKSGLPSDRFSAERTGGSVSTLTIQRTQQEDSAVYLCASSLGLAGAFYTQYFGPGTRLTVL.

To note about this clone: Other DNA sequences from this sample encode an identical CDR3 as well. The V gene is TRBV6-1, the J gene TRBJ1-5; 7 positions match TRBD1. The CDR3 contains 14 residues. The junction had 6 bases not matched to a gene; V was cut back by 9 bases and J by 1 base. The germline CDR1 and CDR2 sequences are MNHNS and SASEGT. The CDR3 region has the DNA TGTGCCAGTCGACAGGGAGCAAGCAATCAGCCCCAGCATTTT. Its protein product is CASRQGASNQPQHF.

The chain couples TRBV6-5 to TRBJ1-4; a weak D match, TRBD1 (5 bases). Trimming removed 5 bases from V and 4 bases from J, with 14 bases in between. In germline, CDR1 is MNHEY, CDR2 SVGAGI. This CDR3 spans 15 amino acids. This CDR3 is CASSTRKGFNEKLFF. As DNA, the CDR3 is TGTGCCAGCAGTACCCGGAAGGGGTTTAATGAAAAACTGTTTTTT.

CDR3 nucleotides: TGTGCCAGCAGTCCTGGGGGGAGCACAGATACGCAGTATTTT. This sequence encodes CASSPGGSTDTQYF. The chain couples TRBV2 to TRBJ2-3; the D gene is possibly TRBD2 (6 bases). Germline values: CDR1 SNHLY, CDR2 FYNNEI. Trimming pared 5 bases from V and 0 bases from J, leaving 9 bases between. This CDR3 has 14 residues.

The chain recombines TRBV4-2 with TRBJ2-5; 11 bases agree with TRBD2. The germline gives CDR1 LGHNA, CDR2 YNFKEQ. The CDR3 totals 17 residues. Germline trimming cut 1 base from V and 0 bases from J; bases unmatched to any gene: 4. The CDR3 nucleotides are TGTGCCAGCAGCCAAGTGGCTAGCGGGGGGTACCAAGAGACCCAGTACTTC. Protein: CASSQVASGGYQETQYF.

V and J are TRBV5-6 and TRBJ2-7; no firm D call. The germline gives CDR1 SGHDT, CDR2 YYEEEE. The CDR3 is 13 amino acids. The ends were cut back, 2 bases at V and 6 bases at J, with 12 bases in the middle. CDR3 amino acids: CASSFGPTGEQYF. In DNA form, the CDR3 reads TGTGCCAGCAGCTTCGGCCCCACGGGCGAGCAGTACTTC.

This clone was detected a few times. The chain employs TRBV2 and TRBJ2-7; 12 bases align to TRBD2. CDR3 size: 14 residues. Germline-derived CDR1 and CDR2 are SNHLY and FYNNEI. The trim removed 9 bases at V and 6 bases at J, leaving 9 bases unmatched. The CDR3 region is CARTSGGLSPEQYF. For the CDR3, the DNA is TGTGCCAGGACTAGCGGGGGCCTCTCCCCCGAGCAGTACTTC. The variable domain in full, with the rest retrieved from reference TRBV2 and TRBJ2-7, is EPEVTQTPSHQVTQMGQEVILRCVPISNHLYFYWYRQILGQKVEFLVSFYNNEISEKSEIFDDQFSVERPDGSNFTLKIRSTKLEDSAMYFCARTSGGLSPEQYFGPGTRLTVT.

The gene calls are TRBV7-2 and TRBJ1-2, with TRBD1 matching 7 bases. Trimming took 1 base from V and 3 from J; bases not matched to a gene: 5. This CDR3 has 15 residues. In germline, CDR1 is SGHTA, CDR2 FQGNSA. CDR3 sequence reads: CASSLDSGGYYGYTF. The CDR3 nucleotides read TGTGCCAGCAGCTTAGATTCAGGGGGTTACTATGGCTACACCTTC.

Written as DNA, the CDR3 is TGTGCCAGCAGCGTGGGACGGGGAAATTCACCCCTCCACTTT. This codes for CASSVGRGNSPLHF. The V and J genes are TRBV5-6 and TRBJ1-6; TRBD1 is a possible D gene (5 bases). Germline V gene data show CDR1 as SGHDT and CDR2 as YYEEEE. The CDR3 is made up of 14 amino acids. The V gene lost 4 bases and the J gene lost 7 bases, with 12 bases spanning the gap.

This clone was found a few times. V gene TRBV29-1 combines with J gene TRBJ2-1; 11 positions agree with TRBD2. The CDR3 contains 19 residues. J was trimmed by 1 base and V by 6 bases; bases with no gene match: 17. Germline CDR1 SQVTM, CDR2 ANQGSEA. DNA of the CDR3: TGCAGCGTCCCAGGGGTTGGACTAGCGGGTCCCATTTCCTACAATGAGCAGTTCTTC. Translating gives CSVPGVGLAGPISYNEQFF.

The rearrangement joins TRBV7-6 to TRBJ2-6; D unresolved. The germline V gene encodes CDR1 SGHVS and CDR2 FNYEAQ. The CDR3 spans 15 residues. Trimming pared 2 bases from V and 1 base from J, leaving 6 bases between. The CDR3 nucleotides read TGTGCCAGCAGCTTAACCCAGTCTGGGGCCAACGTCCTGACTTTC. Encoded protein: CASSLTQSGANVLTF.

The rearrangement joins TRBV7-8 to TRBJ2-7; D may be TRBD1 (5 bases). The CDR3 consists of 16 residues. V lost 0 bases to trimming and J lost 4 bases, with 16 bases between them. From germline, CDR1 is SGHVS and CDR2 FQNEAQ. DNA for the CDR3: TGTGCCAGCAGCTTAGCGGGCAGGGTAGGCCCTTACGAGCAGTACTTC. This gives the protein CASSLAGRVGPYEQYF.

This clone was seen a few times. The J gene is TRBJ1-4, the V gene TRBV4-1; TRBD1 might be the D (6 bases). The CDR3 is made up of 15 amino acids. Germline V gene sequence: CDR1 MGHRA, CDR2 YSYEKL. V was clipped by 9 bases and J by 2 bases, with 16 bases between them. The CDR3 sequence is CASRPAGATNEKLFF. The CDR3 DNA reads as TGCGCCAGTCGACCGGCGGGGGCTACTAATGAAAAACTGTTTTTT.

J is TRBJ2-7 and V is TRBV7-9; tentatively, D is TRBD2 (5 bases). V lost 4 bases and J 0 bases, leaving 10 bases between the germline ends. The CDR3 has 14 residues. Germline CDR1 reads SEHNR; CDR2 reads FQNEAQ (reference sequence). The CDR3 DNA is TGTGCCAGCAGCTCCGTCGGGGACTCCTACGAGCAGTACTTC. Encoded protein: CASSSVGDSYEQYF.

The chain carries TRBV6-6 and TRBJ2-5; TRBD2 agrees at 9 bases. The CDR3 contains 14 residues. Unmatched junction bases numbered 4, after V lost 6 bases and J lost 2 bases. The germline CDR1 and CDR2 sequences are MNHNY and SVGAGI (reference sequence). CDR3 loop: CASRSGGPQETQYF. The CDR3 nucleotides are TGTGCCAGCAGGAGCGGGGGGCCGCAAGAGACCCAGTACTTC.

This rearrangement joins TRBV19 to TRBJ1-5, with D hard to call. The CDR3 sequence is 13 residues long. V gave up 9 bases and J gave up 2 bases, with 11 bases separating them. CDR1 and CDR2 (germline): LNHDA, SQIVND (reference sequence). CDR3: CASRPSRNQPQHF. Written as DNA, the CDR3 is TGTGCCAGCCGCCCGAGTCGCAATCAGCCCCAGCATTTT. Full variable domain (remainder filled in from reference TRBV19 and TRBJ1-5): DGGITQSPKYLFRKEGQNVTLSCEQNLNHDAMYWYRQDPGQGLRLIYYSQIVNDFQKGDIAEGYSVSREKKESFPLTVTSAQKNPTAFYLCASRPSRNQPQHFGDGTRLSIL.

This chain joins TRBV27 and TRBJ1-5, with D possibly matching TRBD1 (5 bases). V dropped 2 bases and J dropped 6 bases, with 17 bases sitting between them. Per the germline V gene, CDR1 is MNHEY and CDR2 is SMNVEV (reference sequence). The CDR3 contains 16 residues. Here the CDR3 DNA reads TGTGCCAGCAGTTTAATTCAAGGAGGGGCCGGTCAGCCCCAGCATTTT. Its translation is CASSLIQGGAGQPQHF.

The chain carries TRBV29-1 and TRBJ1-1, with no clear D. The germline CDR1 and CDR2 sequences are SQVTM and ANQGSEA. The V and J ends lost 3 bases and 8 bases respectively, with 13 bases between them. The CDR3 has 12 amino acids. The CDR3 coding sequence is TGCAGCGTTGATACATTTAGCCCAGAAGCTTTCTTT. This gives the protein CSVDTFSPEAFF.

The V gene is TRBV7-3, the J gene TRBJ2-3, with D possibly TRBD2 on 5 matching bases. The CDR3 spans 14 residues. Germline assignment: CDR1 SGHTA and CDR2 FQGTGA. The V gene lost 0 bases and the J gene lost 3 bases, with 7 bases spanning the gap. For the CDR3, the DNA is TGTGCCAGCAGCTTAACCCGGACTACAGATACGCAGTATTTT. Translation gives CASSLTRTTDTQYF.

Written as DNA, the CDR3 is TGTGCCAGCAGCTGGGCCCCCAGCGGGGGGGCCCAGTATTTT. This sequence encodes CASSWAPSGGAQYF. V is TRBV11-2 and J is TRBJ2-3; TRBD2 agrees at 10 bases. CDR3 size: 14 residues. Germline CDR1 reads SGHAT; CDR2 reads FQNNGV. V was clipped by 4 bases and J by 12 bases; unmatched bases: 10.

The genes are TRBV7-3 and TRBJ2-7; TRBD1 matches 11 bases. The CDR3 consists of 15 residues. Germline CDR1 SGHTA, CDR2 FQGTGA. J lost 5 bases, V lost 0 bases, and 3 bases had no gene match. CDR3 amino acids: CASSLTGTGGDEQYF. CDR3 bases: TGTGCCAGCAGCTTAACCGGGACAGGGGGAGACGAGCAGTACTTC.

The chain uses TRBV6-1 and TRBJ2-7; tentatively, D is TRBD2 (5 bases). Trimming stripped 7 bases from V and 6 bases from J, with 19 bases between. Germline lookup yields CDR1 MNHNS and CDR2 SASEGT. The CDR3 sequence is 14 residues long. CDR3 loop: CASIRSLGVPEQYF. The CDR3 DNA reads as TGTGCCAGCATCCGTTCGCTCGGGGTGCCCGAGCAGTACTTC.